This note documents a single T cell receptor beta chain sequence. Its antigen is unknown. No base quality information exists; no much larger clone differs at one position. Sequences GTSNPN (CDR1) and SVGIG (CDR2) are obtained from the germline V gene (reference sequence). Including cysteine and phenylalanine, the CDR3 has 13 amino acids. Kept here is only the CDR3 DNA, which spans 39 bases and is read in frame from base 1. Trimming costs V 0 bases and J 8 bases, and their ends lie 13 bases apart. This sample is drawn from a study of T cell changes during pregnancy in multiple sclerosis (dated by TCRdb to between 2018 and 2020). The study in broad terms: The study examined how the T cell repertoire changed over the course of pregnancy in women with multiple sclerosis.

The library was built by means of the immunoSEQ multiplex PCR assay. The table was pulled from immuneACCESS by TCRdb, which kept in-frame rearrangements only. Such tables lose some clones; where checked, under half of the loss comes from unresolved V genes, and the rest has no known cause. A total of about 53,000 clones appear in this sample, 90% of them only once. In total, the top ten clones hold 5% to 6.5% of the sample. The specimen comprised peripheral blood, sampled after pregnancy. Here the chain combines TRBV30 and TRBJ1-1; confidence is insufficient to name the D gene. This sequence originates from a female donor in good health, enrolled as a control in a pregnancy study. CDR3 reads: CAWSVGGRLEAFF. The DNA is as follows: TGTGCCTGGAGTGTGGGTGGCAGGCTGGAAGCTTTCTTT.